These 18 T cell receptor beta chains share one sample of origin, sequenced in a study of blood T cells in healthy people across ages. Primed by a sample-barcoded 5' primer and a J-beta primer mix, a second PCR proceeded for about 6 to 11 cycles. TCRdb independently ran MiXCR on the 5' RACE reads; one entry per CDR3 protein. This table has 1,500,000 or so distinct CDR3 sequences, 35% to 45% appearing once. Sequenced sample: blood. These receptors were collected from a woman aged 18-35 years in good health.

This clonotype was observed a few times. CDR3: CSARRGDRYGYTF. The DNA for the CDR3 is TGCAGTGCTAGACGGGGGGACCGCTATGGCTACACCTTC. The V gene is TRBV20-1, the J gene TRBJ1-2; TRBD1 might be the D (5 bases). V lost 2 bases to trimming and J lost 4 bases, with 11 bases between them. The CDR3 consists of 13 residues. Germline V gene lookup returns CDR1 DFQATT and CDR2 SNEGSKA (reference sequence).

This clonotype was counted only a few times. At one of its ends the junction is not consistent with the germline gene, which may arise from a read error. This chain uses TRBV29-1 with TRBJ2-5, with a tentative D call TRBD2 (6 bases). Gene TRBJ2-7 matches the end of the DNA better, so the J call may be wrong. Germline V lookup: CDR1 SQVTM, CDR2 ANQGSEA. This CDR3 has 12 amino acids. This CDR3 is CSVGRDSNEQYF. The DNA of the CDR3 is TGCAGCGTTGGCAGGGACTCCAACGAGCAGTACTTC.

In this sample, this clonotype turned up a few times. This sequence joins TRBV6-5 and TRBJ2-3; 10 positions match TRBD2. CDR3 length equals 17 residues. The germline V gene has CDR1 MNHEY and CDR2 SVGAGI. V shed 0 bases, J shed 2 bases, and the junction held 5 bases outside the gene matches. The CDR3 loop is CASSYSTAGGITDTQYF. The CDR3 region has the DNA TGTGCCAGCAGTTACTCGACAGCGGGGGGGATCACAGATACGCAGTATTTT.

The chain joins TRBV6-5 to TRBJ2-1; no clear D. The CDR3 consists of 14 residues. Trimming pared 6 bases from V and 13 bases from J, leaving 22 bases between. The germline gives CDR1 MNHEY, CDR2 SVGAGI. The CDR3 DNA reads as TGTGCCAGCAGCCACACAGCGTTGCGAGAGACCCAGTTCTTC. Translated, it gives CASSHTALRETQFF.

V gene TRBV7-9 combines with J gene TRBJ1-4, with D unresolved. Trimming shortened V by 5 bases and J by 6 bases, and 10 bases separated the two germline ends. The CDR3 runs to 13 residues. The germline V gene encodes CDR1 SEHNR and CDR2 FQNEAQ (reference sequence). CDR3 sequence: CASSQSTDEKLFF. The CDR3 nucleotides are TGTGCCAGCAGCCAGAGTACGGATGAAAAACTGTTTTTT.

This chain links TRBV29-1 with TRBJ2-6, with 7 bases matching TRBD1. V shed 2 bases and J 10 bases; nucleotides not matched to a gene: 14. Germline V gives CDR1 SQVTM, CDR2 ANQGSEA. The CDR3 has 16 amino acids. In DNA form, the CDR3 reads TGCAGCGTTGAACTCCCCCTTCCAGGACAGGTGAACGTCCTGACTTTC. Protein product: CSVELPLPGQVNVLTF.

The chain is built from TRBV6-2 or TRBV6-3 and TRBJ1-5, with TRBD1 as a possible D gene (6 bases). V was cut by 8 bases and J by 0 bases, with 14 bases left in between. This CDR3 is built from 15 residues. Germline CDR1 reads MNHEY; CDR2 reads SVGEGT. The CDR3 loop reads CASHQGGGSNQPQHF. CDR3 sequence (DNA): TGTGCCAGCCATCAAGGGGGAGGTAGCAATCAGCCCCAGCATTTT.

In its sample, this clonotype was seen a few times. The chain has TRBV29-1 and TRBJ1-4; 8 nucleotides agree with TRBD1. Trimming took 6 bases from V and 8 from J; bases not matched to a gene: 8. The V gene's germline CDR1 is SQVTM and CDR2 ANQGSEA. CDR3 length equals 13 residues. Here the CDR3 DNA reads TGCAGCGTAAAGGACAGGGTTGCCGAAAAACTGTTTTTT. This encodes CSVKDRVAEKLFF. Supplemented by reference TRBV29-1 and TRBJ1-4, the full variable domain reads SAVISQKPSRDICQRGTSLTIQCQVDSQVTMMFWYRQQPGQSLTLIATANQGSEATYESGFVIDKFPISRPNLTFSTLTVSNMSPEDSSIYLCSVKDRVAEKLFFGSGTQLSVL.

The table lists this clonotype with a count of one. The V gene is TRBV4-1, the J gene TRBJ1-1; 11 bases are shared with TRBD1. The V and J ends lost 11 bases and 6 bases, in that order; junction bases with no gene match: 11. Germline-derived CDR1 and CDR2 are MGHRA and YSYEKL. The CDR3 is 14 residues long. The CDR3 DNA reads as TGCGCCTGCAAAAGGGACAGGGGGAGATCTGAAGCTTTCTTT. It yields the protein CACKRDRGRSEAFF.

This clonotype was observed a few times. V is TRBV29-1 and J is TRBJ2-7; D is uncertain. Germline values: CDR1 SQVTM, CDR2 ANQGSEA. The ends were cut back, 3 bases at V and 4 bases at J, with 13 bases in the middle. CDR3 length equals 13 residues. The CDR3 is CSVEGRSPYEQYF. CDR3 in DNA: TGCAGCGTTGAGGGCAGATCCCCATACGAGCAGTACTTC.

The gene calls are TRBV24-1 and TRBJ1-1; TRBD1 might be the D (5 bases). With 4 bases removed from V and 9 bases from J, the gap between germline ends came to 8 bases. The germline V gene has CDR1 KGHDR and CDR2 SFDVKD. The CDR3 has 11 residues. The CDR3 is CATSDGGKAFF. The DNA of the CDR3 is TGTGCCACCAGTGACGGGGGTAAAGCTTTCTTT.

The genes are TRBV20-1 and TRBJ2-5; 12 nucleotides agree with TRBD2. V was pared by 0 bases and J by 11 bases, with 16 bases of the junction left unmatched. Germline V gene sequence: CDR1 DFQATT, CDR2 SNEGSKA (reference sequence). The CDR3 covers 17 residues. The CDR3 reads CSARDPGLAGRFDEQYF. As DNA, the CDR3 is TGCAGTGCTAGAGACCCAGGACTAGCGGGGAGGTTCGATGAGCAGTACTTC.

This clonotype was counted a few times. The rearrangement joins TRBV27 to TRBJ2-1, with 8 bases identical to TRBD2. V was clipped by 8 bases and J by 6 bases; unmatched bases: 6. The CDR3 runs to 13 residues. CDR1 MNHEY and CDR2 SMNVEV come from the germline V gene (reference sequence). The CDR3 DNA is TGTGCCAGCCTCCGGGAGGGCGCCAATGAGCAGTTCTTC. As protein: CASLREGANEQFF.

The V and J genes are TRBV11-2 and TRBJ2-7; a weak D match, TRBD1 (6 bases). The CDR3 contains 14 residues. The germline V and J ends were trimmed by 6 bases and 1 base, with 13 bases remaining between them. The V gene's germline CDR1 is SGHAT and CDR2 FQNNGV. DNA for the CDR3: TGTGCCAGCAGGAGACCGGGACAATCCTACGAGCAGTACTTC. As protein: CASRRPGQSYEQYF.

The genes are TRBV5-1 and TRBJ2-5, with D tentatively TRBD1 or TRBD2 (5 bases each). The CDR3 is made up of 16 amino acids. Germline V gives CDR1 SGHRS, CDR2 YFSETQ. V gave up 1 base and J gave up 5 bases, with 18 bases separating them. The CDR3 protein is CASSLMGQGEGETQYF. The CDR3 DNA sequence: TGCGCCAGCAGCTTGATGGGCCAGGGAGAAGGCGAGACCCAGTACTTC.

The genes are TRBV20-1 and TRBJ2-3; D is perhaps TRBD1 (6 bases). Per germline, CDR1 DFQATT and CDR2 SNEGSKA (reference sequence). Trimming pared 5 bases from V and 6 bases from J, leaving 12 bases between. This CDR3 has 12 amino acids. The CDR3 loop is CSAHRVEDTQYF. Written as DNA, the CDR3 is TGCAGTGCTCACAGGGTTGAGGATACGCAGTATTTT.

CDR3 nucleotide sequence: TGTGCCAGCGGGCAAAGGAACATATTGCTCACCGGGGAGCTGTTTTTT. Its protein product is CASGQRNILLTGELFF. The chain has TRBV7-2 and TRBJ2-2, with no clear D. The CDR3 is made up of 16 amino acids. V was trimmed by 8 bases and J by 4 bases, leaving 20 bases between them. Germline loops: CDR1 SGHTA, CDR2 FQGNSA.

The CDR3 nucleotides read TGTGCCAGCAGTTTTGGACAGAGGCCTAACGAGCAGTACTTC. Protein product: CASSFGQRPNEQYF. This chain uses TRBV12-3 or TRBV12-4 with TRBJ2-7; tentative D call: TRBD1 (6 bases). There are 14 residues in the CDR3. The V gene lost 3 bases and the J gene lost 5 bases, with 14 bases spanning the gap.